This T cell receptor beta chain was sequenced for a study of T cells in Graves' hyperthyroidism and ophthalmopathy. On the study more broadly: It was at initial diagnosis, before any treatment, that peripheral blood was collected.

As to this clonotype: Its antigen is unknown.

RNA transcripts served as the template for amplifying TCR beta CDR3 regions. Using the HTBI primer set, a first-round RT-PCR was run on the TCR CDR3. TCRdb processed the multiplex PCR reads anew with MiXCR; each CDR3 protein has one entry. The table lists over 500,000 distinct CDR3 sequences, about 14% of them singletons. Study-wide findings and caveats: Ophthalmopathy cases were set apart from stable hyperthyroidism by a 13 V-J model.

Germline V lookup: CDR1 DFQATT, CDR2 SNEGSKA (reference sequence). The V gene lost 6 bases and the J gene lost 4 bases, with 16 bases spanning the gap. The CDR3 loop spans 15 amino acids. This sequence was found in a woman aged 40 to 50 with Graves' hyperthyroidism. The chain carries TRBV20-1 and TRBJ1-6; D is perhaps TRBD1 (6 bases). Sequenced sample: blood. The CDR3 DNA reads TGCAGTGCAAGGACAGACAAGATATATAATTCACCCCTCCACTTT. Protein sequence: CSARTDKIYNSPLHF.